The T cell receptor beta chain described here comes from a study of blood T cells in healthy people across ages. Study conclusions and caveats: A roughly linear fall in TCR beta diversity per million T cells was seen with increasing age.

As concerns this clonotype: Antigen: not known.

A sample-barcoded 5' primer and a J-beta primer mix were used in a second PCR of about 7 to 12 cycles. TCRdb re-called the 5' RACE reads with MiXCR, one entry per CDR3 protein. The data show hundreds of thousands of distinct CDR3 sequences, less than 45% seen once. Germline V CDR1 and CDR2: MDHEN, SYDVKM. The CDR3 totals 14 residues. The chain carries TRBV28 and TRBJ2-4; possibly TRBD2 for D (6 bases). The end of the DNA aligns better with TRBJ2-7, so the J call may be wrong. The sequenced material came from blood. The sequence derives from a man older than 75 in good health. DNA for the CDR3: TGTGCCAGCAGTTATAAGCGGGTGGCCGACGAGCAGTACTTC. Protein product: CASSYKRVADEQYF.